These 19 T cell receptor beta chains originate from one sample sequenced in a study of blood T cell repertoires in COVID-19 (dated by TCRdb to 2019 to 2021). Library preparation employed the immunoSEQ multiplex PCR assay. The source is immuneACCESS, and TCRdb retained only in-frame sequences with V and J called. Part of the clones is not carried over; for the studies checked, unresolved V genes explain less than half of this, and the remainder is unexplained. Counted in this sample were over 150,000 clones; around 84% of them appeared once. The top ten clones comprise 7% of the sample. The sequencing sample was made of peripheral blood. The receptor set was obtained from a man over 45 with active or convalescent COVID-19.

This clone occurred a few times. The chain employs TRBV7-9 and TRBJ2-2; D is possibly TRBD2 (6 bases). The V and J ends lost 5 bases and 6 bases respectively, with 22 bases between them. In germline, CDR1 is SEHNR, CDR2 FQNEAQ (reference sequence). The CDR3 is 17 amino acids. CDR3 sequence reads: CASSPRGTSGPPGELFF. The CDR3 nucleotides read TGTGCCAGCAGCCCACGAGGGACTTCGGGACCCCCCGGGGAGCTGTTTTTT.

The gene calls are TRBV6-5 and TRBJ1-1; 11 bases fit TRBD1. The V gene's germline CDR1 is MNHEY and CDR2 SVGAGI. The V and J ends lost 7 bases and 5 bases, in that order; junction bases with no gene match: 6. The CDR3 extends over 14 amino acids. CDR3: CASTQDRGRTEAFF. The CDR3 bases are TGTGCCAGCACCCAGGACAGGGGGCGGACTGAAGCTTTCTTT.

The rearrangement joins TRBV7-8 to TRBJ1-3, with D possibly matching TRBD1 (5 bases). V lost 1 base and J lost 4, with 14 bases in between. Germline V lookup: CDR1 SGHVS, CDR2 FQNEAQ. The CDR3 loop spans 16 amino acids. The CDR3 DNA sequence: TGTGCCAGCAGCTTAGAGGGCAGGGTCGGCGGAAACACCATATATTTT. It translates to CASSLEGRVGGNTIYF.

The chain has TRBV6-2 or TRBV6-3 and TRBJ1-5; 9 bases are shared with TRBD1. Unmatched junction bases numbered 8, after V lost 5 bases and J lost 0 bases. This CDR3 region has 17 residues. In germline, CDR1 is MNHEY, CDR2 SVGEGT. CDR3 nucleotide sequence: TGTGCCAGCAGTCTGGGACAGGGTACGGGTAGCAATCAGCCCCAGCATTTT. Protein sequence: CASSLGQGTGSNQPQHF.

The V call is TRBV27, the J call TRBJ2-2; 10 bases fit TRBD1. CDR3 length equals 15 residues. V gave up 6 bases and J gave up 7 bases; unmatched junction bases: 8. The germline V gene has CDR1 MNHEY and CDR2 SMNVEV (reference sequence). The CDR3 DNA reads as TGTGCCAGCAGGGTAAGGGACAGGGGCAACGGGGAGCTGTTTTTT. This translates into CASRVRDRGNGELFF.

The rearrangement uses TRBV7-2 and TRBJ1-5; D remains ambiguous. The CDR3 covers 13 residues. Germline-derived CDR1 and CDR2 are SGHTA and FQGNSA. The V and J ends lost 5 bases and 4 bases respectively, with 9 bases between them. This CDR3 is CASSLRVNQPQHF. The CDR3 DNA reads TGTGCCAGCAGCCTTCGGGTGAATCAGCCCCAGCATTTT. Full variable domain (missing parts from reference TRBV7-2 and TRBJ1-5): GAGVSQSPSNKVTEKGKDVELRCDPISGHTALYWYRQSLGQGLEFLIYFQGNSAPDKSGLPSDRFSAERTGGSVSTLTIQRTQQEDSAVYLCASSLRVNQPQHFGDGTRLSIL.

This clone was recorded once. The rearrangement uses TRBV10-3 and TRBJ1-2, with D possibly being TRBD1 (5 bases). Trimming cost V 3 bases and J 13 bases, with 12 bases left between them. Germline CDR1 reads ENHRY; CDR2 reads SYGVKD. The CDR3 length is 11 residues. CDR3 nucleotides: TGTGCCATCAGTGAAGTCAGGGTCTTCACCTTC. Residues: CAISEVRVFTF.

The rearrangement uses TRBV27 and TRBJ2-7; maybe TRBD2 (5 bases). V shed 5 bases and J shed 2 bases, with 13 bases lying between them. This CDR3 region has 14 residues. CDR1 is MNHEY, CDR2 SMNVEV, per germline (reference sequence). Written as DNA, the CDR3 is TGTGCCAGCAGTAGAAGTGGGAGCACCTACGAGCAGTACTTC. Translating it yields CASSRSGSTYEQYF.

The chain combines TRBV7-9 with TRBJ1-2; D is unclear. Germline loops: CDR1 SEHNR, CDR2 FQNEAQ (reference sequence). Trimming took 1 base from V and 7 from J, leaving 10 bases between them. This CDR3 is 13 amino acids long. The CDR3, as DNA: TGTGCCAGCAGCTTAGGGCGCTGGGCTGGCTACACCTTC. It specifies CASSLGRWAGYTF.

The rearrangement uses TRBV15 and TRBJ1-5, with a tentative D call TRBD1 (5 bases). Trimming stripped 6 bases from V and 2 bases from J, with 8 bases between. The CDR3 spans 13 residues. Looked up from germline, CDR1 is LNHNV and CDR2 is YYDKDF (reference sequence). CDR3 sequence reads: CATSGAGNQPQHF. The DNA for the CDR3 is TGTGCCACCAGTGGGGCGGGCAATCAGCCCCAGCATTTT.

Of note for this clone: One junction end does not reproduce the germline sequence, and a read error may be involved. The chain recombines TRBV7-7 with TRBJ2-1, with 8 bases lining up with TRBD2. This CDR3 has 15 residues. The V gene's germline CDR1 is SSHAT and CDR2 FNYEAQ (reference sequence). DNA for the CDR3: TGTGCTAGCAGCTTAGGGAGCGGGAGAGGGAATGAGCAGTTCTTC. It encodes CASSLGSGRGNEQFF.

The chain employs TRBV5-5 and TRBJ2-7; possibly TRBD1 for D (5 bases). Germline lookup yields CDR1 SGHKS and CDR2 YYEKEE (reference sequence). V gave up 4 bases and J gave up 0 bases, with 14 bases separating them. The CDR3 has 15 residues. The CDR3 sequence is CASSTNRQYSYEQYF. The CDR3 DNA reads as TGTGCCAGCAGCACCAATCGACAGTACTCCTACGAGCAGTACTTC. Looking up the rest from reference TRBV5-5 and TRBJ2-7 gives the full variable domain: DAGVTQSPTHLIKTRGQQVTLRCSPISGHKSVSWYQQVLGQGPQFIFQYYEKEERGRGNFPDRFSARQFPNYSSELNVNALLLGDSALYLCASSTNRQYSYEQYFGPGTRLTVT.

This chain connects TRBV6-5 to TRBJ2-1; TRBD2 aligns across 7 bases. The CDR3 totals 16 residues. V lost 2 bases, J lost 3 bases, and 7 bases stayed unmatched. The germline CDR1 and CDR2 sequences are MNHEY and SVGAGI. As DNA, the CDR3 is TGTGCCAGCAGTTACCCGAGCGGGAAGGACTACAATGAGCAGTTCTTC. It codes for CASSYPSGKDYNEQFF.

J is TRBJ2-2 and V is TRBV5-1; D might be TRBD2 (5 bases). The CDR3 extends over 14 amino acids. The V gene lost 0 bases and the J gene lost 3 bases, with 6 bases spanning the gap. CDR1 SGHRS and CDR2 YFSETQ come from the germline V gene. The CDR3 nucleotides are TGCGCCAGCAGCTTGGTGGACTACACCGGGGAGCTGTTTTTT. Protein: CASSLVDYTGELFF.

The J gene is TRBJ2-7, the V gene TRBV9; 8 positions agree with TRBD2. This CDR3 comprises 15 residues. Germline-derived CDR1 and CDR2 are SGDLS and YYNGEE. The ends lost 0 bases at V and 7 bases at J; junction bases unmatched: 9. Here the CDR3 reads CASSVATSDRGEQYF. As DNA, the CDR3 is TGTGCCAGCAGCGTAGCGACTAGCGATAGGGGGGAGCAGTACTTC. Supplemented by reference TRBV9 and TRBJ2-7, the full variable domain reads DSGVTQTPKHLITATGQRVTLRCSPRSGDLSVYWYQQSLDQGLQFLIQYYNGEERAKGNILERFSAQQFPDLHSELNLSSLELGDSALYFCASSVATSDRGEQYFGPGTRLTVT.

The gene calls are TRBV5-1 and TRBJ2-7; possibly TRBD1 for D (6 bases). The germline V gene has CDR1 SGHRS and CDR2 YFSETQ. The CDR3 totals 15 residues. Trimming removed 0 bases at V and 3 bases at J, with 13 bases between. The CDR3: CASSLEGGHSYEQYF. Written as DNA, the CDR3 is TGCGCCAGCAGCTTGGAAGGGGGTCACAGCTACGAGCAGTACTTC. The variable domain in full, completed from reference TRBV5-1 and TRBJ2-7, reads KAGVTQTPRYLIKTRGQQVTLSCSPISGHRSVSWYQQTPGQGLQFLFEYFSETQRNKGNFPGRFSGRQFSNSRSEMNVSTLELGDSALYLCASSLEGGHSYEQYFGPGTRLTVT.

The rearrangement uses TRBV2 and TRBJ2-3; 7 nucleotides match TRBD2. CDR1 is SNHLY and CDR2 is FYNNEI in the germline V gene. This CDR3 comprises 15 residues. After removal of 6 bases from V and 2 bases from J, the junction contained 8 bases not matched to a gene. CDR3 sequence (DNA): TGTGCCAGCAGCCGTACCGGGGGGTTCACAGATACGCAGTATTTT. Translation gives CASSRTGGFTDTQYF.

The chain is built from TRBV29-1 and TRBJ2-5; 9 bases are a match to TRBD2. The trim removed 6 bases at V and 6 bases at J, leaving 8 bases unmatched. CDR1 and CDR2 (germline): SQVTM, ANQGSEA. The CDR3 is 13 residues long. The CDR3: CSVGDSGGKTQYF. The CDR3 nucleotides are TGCAGCGTGGGGGATAGCGGGGGTAAGACCCAGTACTTC. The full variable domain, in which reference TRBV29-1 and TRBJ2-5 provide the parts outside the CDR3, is SAVISQKPSRDICQRGTSLTIQCQVDSQVTMMFWYRQQPGQSLTLIATANQGSEATYESGFVIDKFPISRPNLTFSTLTVSNMSPEDSSIYLCSVGDSGGKTQYFGPGTRLLVL.

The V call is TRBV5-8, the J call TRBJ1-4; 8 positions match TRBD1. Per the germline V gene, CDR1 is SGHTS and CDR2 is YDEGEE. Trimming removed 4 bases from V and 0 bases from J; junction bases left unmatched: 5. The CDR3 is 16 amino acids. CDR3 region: CASSRGQGTTNEKLFF. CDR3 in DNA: TGTGCCAGCAGCCGTGGACAGGGAACAACTAATGAAAAACTGTTTTTT.